This T cell receptor (beta chain) was identified during a study of T cells after posttransplantation cyclophosphamide. Clones were sequenced by immunoSEQ multiplex PCR, and TCRdb holds only the in-frame ones, with some missing. The specimen has tens of thousands of clones, none found just once. Study-level results: Donor-recipient repertoire similarity was low at 1-2 months, rising over year one. After PTCy, TRB diversity resembled that of CNI/methotrexate controls.

The sample holds many counts of this clone. Its antigen is not known. Germline V lookup: CDR1 SGDLS, CDR2 YYNGEE. V was shortened by 0 bases and J by 0 bases, with 10 bases between the two germline ends. This CDR3 spans 16 amino acids. This sequence joins TRBV9 and TRBJ2-1; D uncertain. The clonotype originates from a man between 45 and 60 years old in good health, CMV-negative, and a related stem cell transplant donor. Sequencing was done on a sample of PBMCs. CDR3 in amino acids: CASSVALLSSYNEQFF. CDR3 nucleotide sequence: TGTGCCAGCAGCGTAGCACTTCTTAGCTCCTACAATGAGCAGTTCTTC.